A selection of T cell receptor beta chains follows, all from one sample in a study of identical twins. One entry per CDR3 protein results from TCRdb running MiXCR on the 5' RACE reads. Of 500,000 to 700,000 distinct CDR3 sequences listed, 7.1% are singletons. The sample also formed part of further work on yellow fever vaccine responses in identical twins.

The sequenced sample consisted of PBMCs. The origin of the receptors is a young woman in good health. Each CDR3 is given without its conserved first and last residue.

v_gene: TRBV10-3
CDR3aa: ATTSDWDNEQF

v_gene: TRBV4-1
CDR3aa: ASSQDRGLAGRPSYNEQF

v_gene: TRBV3-1
CDR3aa: ASSQGTPDLYQETQY

v_gene: TRBV12-3/TRBV12-4
CDR3aa: ASSLGTADTQY

v_gene: TRBV10-3
CDR3aa: AISDPAPGGYT

v_gene: TRBV7-9
CDR3aa: ASSLAGEPQH

v_gene: TRBV7-6
CDR3aa: ASRGGQFNTGELF

v_gene: TRBV4-1
CDR3aa: ASSQGQFTTNEKLF

v_gene: TRBV11-2
CDR3aa: ASSLGLPRTPRTPNTGELF

v_gene: TRBV20-1
CDR3aa: SASAPGLAGALRLDTQY

v_gene: TRBV20-1
CDR3aa: SAHSGTGLTDTQY

v_gene: TRBV5-1
CDR3aa: ASRAPGTSNEQF

v_gene: TRBV12-3/TRBV12-4
CDR3aa: ASSLWTSGKDEQF

v_gene: TRBV18
CDR3aa: ASSPPGRHEQY

v_gene: TRBV18
CDR3aa: ASSRPYRGNYNEQF

v_gene: TRBV29-1
CDR3aa: SVEVGREAPYEQY

v_gene: TRBV10-3
CDR3aa: ATGRNGAENEKLF

v_gene: TRBV12-3/TRBV12-4
CDR3aa: ASSRGKNTEAF

v_gene: TRBV10-2
CDR3aa: ASSHPGPLYEQY

v_gene: TRBV12-3/TRBV12-4
CDR3aa: ASSPHLADTTNEKLF

v_gene: TRBV29-1
CDR3aa: STVPREGNEQF

v_gene: TRBV5-1
CDR3aa: ASSLQAGDGETQY

v_gene: TRBV12-3/TRBV12-4
CDR3aa: ASSEPSADTQY

v_gene: TRBV5-1
CDR3aa: ASSLGLYEGTDTQY

v_gene: TRBV29-1
CDR3aa: SVSKGVSGNTIY

v_gene: TRBV12-3/TRBV12-4
CDR3aa: ASSFQGNNQPQH

v_gene: TRBV5-6
CDR3aa: ASSAQGAETQY

v_gene: TRBV5-1
CDR3aa: ASSQPGQGISEAF

v_gene: TRBV4-1
CDR3aa: ASSQPTKEAGNTIY

v_gene: TRBV28
CDR3aa: ATRSLQETQY

v_gene: TRBV6-1
CDR3aa: ASRTSGRPGELF

v_gene: TRBV7-3
CDR3aa: ASSRQGANIQY

v_gene: TRBV20-1
CDR3aa: SAINGLQETQY

v_gene: TRBV12-3/TRBV12-4
CDR3aa: ASTKGASTDTQY

v_gene: TRBV14
CDR3aa: ASSQDYGTSVYNEQF

v_gene: TRBV20-1
CDR3aa: SARDDGVGQPQH

v_gene: TRBV20-1
CDR3aa: SARLKSGGSYNEQF

v_gene: TRBV6-2/TRBV6-3
CDR3aa: ASSSFLKVNKGNEQF

v_gene: TRBV7-3
CDR3aa: ASAWGVATDTQY

v_gene: TRBV20-1
CDR3aa: SAGIYNEQF

v_gene: TRBV20-1
CDR3aa: SARDPADQETQY

v_gene: TRBV29-1
CDR3aa: SVWTGGSNQPQH

v_gene: TRBV4-2
CDR3aa: ASSQDPQGAVRTEAF

v_gene: TRBV5-1
CDR3aa: ASSLGLAGGPGETQY

v_gene: TRBV7-9
CDR3aa: ASSPPRDSYNYGYT

v_gene: TRBV12-3/TRBV12-4
CDR3aa: ASSLKGPLGPEAF

v_gene: TRBV20-1
CDR3aa: SAPRQGKSDTQY